This entry lists 32 T cell receptor beta chains sequenced from one sample in a study of CD8+ T cells in alopecia areata. RNA was isolated and reverse transcribed to cDNA, the sequencing template. This table comes from immunoSEQ multiplex PCR, and its TCRdb copy is limited to in-frame clones, with some not included. The sample shows over 100,000 clones, no singletons; the ten largest hold about 20%. Sequences were obtained from lesional skin. These receptors all stem from a C3H/HeJ mouse with alopecia areata. Mouse strain MHC haplotype: H2-k.

Remarks on this clone: Here the gene names and germline are mouse. The read ends 4 residues early relative to the CDR3; the germline J gene fills the gap. V gene TRBV19 combines with J gene TRBJ2-7, with D possibly matching TRBD1 (6 bases). This CDR3 has 14 amino acids. V lost 5 bases and J 2 bases, leaving 14 bases between the germline ends. Germline CDR1 and CDR2: FNHDT and SITEND (reference sequence). This CDR3 reads CASRPPGQPYEQYF. Partial CDR3 DNA: TGTGCCAGCAGACCGCCGGGACAACCCTAT.

The sample holds many counts of this clone. TCRdb gives a protein that differs at residue 11 from what the DNA encodes, so the protein here is translated from the DNA. Any gene name here is a mouse gene name. The missing CDR3 end, 3 residues past where the read stops, is filled in from the germline J gene. V is TRBV13-3 and J is TRBJ1-3; tentatively, D is TRBD1 (5 bases). The CDR3 sequence is 14 residues long. The germline V gene encodes CDR1 NNHDY and CDR2 SYVADS. Trimming shortened V by 5 bases and J by 0 bases, and 9 bases separated the two germline ends. The CDR3 sequence is CASRVQGSGNTLYF. The sequenced CDR3 bases are TGTGCCAGCAGGGTTCAGGGTTCTGGAAATACG.

This clone was seen only a few times. The gene symbols are mouse symbols. The CDR3 end lies 4 residues beyond the end of the read and is filled in from the germline J gene. V is TRBV19 and J is TRBJ2-3; D gene uncertain. Per the germline V gene, CDR1 is FNHDT and CDR2 is SITEND (reference sequence). The CDR3 has 15 residues. The germline V and J ends were trimmed by 2 bases and 0 bases, with 10 bases remaining between them. The CDR3 sequence is CASSILPASAETLYF. Partial CDR3 DNA: TGTGCCAGCAGTATTCTTCCAGCTAGTGCAGAA.

Details on this clone: Here the gene names and germline are mouse. The CDR3 goes on 4 residues after the read ends, and that part is filled in from the germline J gene. The rearrangement joins TRBV13-1 to TRBJ2-1; TRBD1 aligns across 7 bases. The V segment lost 5 bases and the J segment 1 base; nucleotides outside the gene matches: 3. The CDR3 runs to 14 residues. CDR1 is NSHNY, CDR2 SYGAGN, per germline. The sequenced part of the CDR3 DNA is TGTGCCAGCAGCCCACAGGGGAACTATGCT. This encodes CASSPQGNYA. Given in full, the CDR3 is CASSPQGNYAEQFF.

This clone showed up just a few times. Here the gene names and germline are mouse. With the read ending 4 residues before the CDR3 end, the germline J gene is used to fill in that end. V usage is TRBV13-3 and J usage is TRBJ2-3; 13 nucleotides agree with TRBD2. The CDR3 totals 16 residues. Germline CDR1 NNHDY, CDR2 SYVADS. Trimming removed 5 bases from V and 3 bases from J; junction bases left unmatched: 6. Incomplete CDR3 DNA: TGTGCCAGCAGCGGGGACTGGGGGGGGAGGGCAGAA. Amino acids: CASSGDWGGRAE. In full, the CDR3 reads CASSGDWGGRAETLYF.

The sample holds a few counts of this clone. The protein given in TCRdb and the translation of the DNA differ at residue 10, and the sequence presented here derives from the DNA. Gene names and germline match the mouse. With the read ending 3 residues before the CDR3 end, the germline J gene is used to fill in that end. The chain carries TRBV1 and TRBJ1-6, with D perhaps TRBD1 (5 bases). TRBJ1-6 qualifies as an ORF whose function is uncertain. Trimming took 5 bases from V and 9 from J, leaving 11 bases between them. The CDR3 totals 13 residues. Germline-derived CDR1 and CDR2 are NSQYPW and LRSPGD (reference sequence). The CDR3 loop is CTCSPREGSPLYF. Incomplete CDR3 DNA: TGCACCTGCAGTCCCAGGGAGGGTTCGCCC.

This clone occurred many times. Mouse germline and gene names are used. The observed sequence ends 4 residues before the CDR3 terminus, with the missing tail filled in from the germline J gene. This chain uses TRBV13-3 with TRBJ2-5; 9 bases map to TRBD1. The trim removed 1 base at V and 0 bases at J, leaving 3 bases unmatched. The CDR3 spans 16 residues. Germline V CDR1 and CDR2: NNHDY, SYVADS. CDR3 sequence: CASSDQGQGNQDTQYF. The DNA read from the CDR3 is TGTGCCAGCAGTGATCAGGGACAGGGTAACCAAGAC. The whole variable domain, filled in from reference TRBV13-3 and TRBJ2-5, reads EAAVTQSPRSKVAVTGGKVTLSCHQTNNHDYMYWYRQDTGHGLRLIHYSYVADSTEKGDIPDGYKASRPSQENFSLILELASLSQTAVYFCASSDQGQGNQDTQYFGPGTRLLVL.

The table lists this clone with a few counts. Gene names are the mouse ones. The CDR3 end is not reached by the read, which stops 4 residues before it; the germline J gene fills it in. The chain has TRBV1 and TRBJ2-5; D not certain. The CDR3 covers 13 residues. Germline V gene lookup returns CDR1 NSQYPW and CDR2 LRSPGD (reference sequence). The sequenced part of the CDR3 DNA is TGCACCTGCAGTGCGGCGCAGAGGGAC. Amino acids: CTCSAAQRD. The entire CDR3 protein is CTCSAAQRDTQYF.

This clone was observed at least ten times. Genes and germline come from the mouse. The CDR3 goes on 4 residues after the read ends, and that part is filled in from the germline J gene. The J gene is TRBJ1-4, the V gene TRBV13-3; D not resolved. The germline V gene encodes CDR1 NNHDY and CDR2 SYVADS. This CDR3 has 14 residues. The V and J ends lost 3 bases and 0 bases respectively, with 6 bases between them. CDR3 region: CASSADFSNERLFF. Partial CDR3 DNA: TGTGCCAGCAGTGCGGACTTTTCCAACGAA.

Only a few counts were recorded for this clone. A mismatch at residue 13 separates the TCRdb protein from the translated DNA, so the protein presented here was translated from the DNA. Gene names are the mouse ones. The read comes to an end 3 residues before the CDR3 does, leaving the germline J gene to fill in the end. The chain is built from TRBV13-3 and TRBJ1-3, with D perhaps TRBD1 (5 bases). V dropped 1 base and J dropped 0 bases, with 11 bases sitting between them. The CDR3 totals 16 residues. Germline V CDR1 and CDR2: NNHDY, SYVADS. The part of the CDR3 DNA that was read is TGTGCCAGCAGTGATCAGGGTACTAATTCTGGAAATACG. It codes for CASSDQGTNSGNT. The CDR3 reads in full as CASSDQGTNSGNTLYF.

This clone has just a few counts. Germline and genes here are mouse. Read coverage stops 4 residues before the CDR3 terminus; the germline J gene supplies the remainder. The chain combines TRBV13-3 with TRBJ2-5; 9 bases agree with TRBD1. The CDR3 runs to 16 residues. Germline V gives CDR1 NNHDY, CDR2 SYVADS. J gave up 0 bases and V 5 bases, and 7 bases lay outside the gene matches. The CDR3 here is CASRDNRGRNQDTQYF. Incomplete CDR3 DNA: TGTGCCAGCAGAGATAACAGGGGGCGGAACCAAGAC.

As for this clone: Any gene name here is a mouse gene name. The missing CDR3 end, 4 residues past where the read stops, is filled in from the germline J gene. The genes are TRBV1 and TRBJ2-7; 8 bases are a match to TRBD1. Germline assignment: CDR1 NSQYPW and CDR2 LRSPGD (reference sequence). This CDR3 has 14 amino acids. This chain's CDR3 is CTCSGGTGKYEQYF. The DNA read from the CDR3 is TGCACCTGCAGTGGAGGGACAGGCAAATAT.

Notes on this clone: The listed genes are named as in mouse. The read comes to an end 4 residues before the CDR3 does, leaving the germline J gene to fill in the end. The V and J genes are TRBV13-3 and TRBJ1-2; TRBD1 is a possible D gene (6 bases). CDR1 and CDR2 (germline): NNHDY, SYVADS. The CDR3 covers 15 residues. Trimming removed 2 bases from V and 2 bases from J, with 13 bases in between. The CDR3 DNA, read in part, is TGTGCCAGCAGTGAAGGGCGGGGGGCGAACTCC. This sequence encodes CASSEGRGANS. The whole CDR3 protein is CASSEGRGANSDYTF.

Only a few counts were recorded for this clone. Germline and genes here are mouse. The sequenced fragment ends 4 residues before the CDR3 boundary, so the rest is inferred from the germline J gene. V gene TRBV13-1 combines with J gene TRBJ2-2; D might be TRBD1 (6 bases). The V and J ends lost 5 bases and 2 bases respectively, with 7 bases between them. The CDR3 length is 13 residues. CDR1 is NSHNY and CDR2 is SYGAGN in the germline V gene. The sequenced CDR3 bases are TGTGCCAGCAGCAGGGGCAACACCGGG. Translating gives CASSRGNTG. The whole CDR3 reads CASSRGNTGQLYF.

With regard to this clone: The germline and genes are mouse ones. The read comes to an end 4 residues before the CDR3 does, leaving the germline J gene to fill in the end. The J gene is TRBJ2-5, the V gene TRBV1; 10 nucleotides align to TRBD1. CDR3 length: 15 amino acids. CDR1 is NSQYPW, CDR2 LRSPGD, per germline (reference sequence). The CDR3 region is CTCSAGTGERDTQYF. The CDR3 bases that were read are TGCACCTGCAGTGCCGGGACAGGGGAAAGAGAC.

This clone was detected only a few times. Here the gene names and germline are mouse. The CDR3 end is not reached by the read, which stops 4 residues before it; the germline J gene fills it in. This chain connects TRBV13-1 to TRBJ1-4; maybe TRBD1 (6 bases). The V gene's germline CDR1 is NSHNY and CDR2 SYGAGN. Trimming stripped 1 base from V and 5 bases from J, with 12 bases between. The CDR3 sequence is 15 residues long. CDR3 region: CASSDPGQINERLFF. CDR3 DNA (partial): TGTGCCAGCAGTGATCCGGGACAAATTAACGAA.

Worth noting for this clone: The genes and germline here are from mouse. The CDR3 extends 4 residues past the end of the read, so its final part is completed from the germline J gene. The chain recombines TRBV13-3 with TRBJ1-4; D possibly corresponds to TRBD1 (5 bases). CDR3 length equals 15 residues. The germline gives CDR1 NNHDY, CDR2 SYVADS. V was shortened by 2 bases and J by 1 base, with 9 bases between the two germline ends. CDR3 region: CASSDQTDSNERLFF. The CDR3 bases that were read are TGTGCCAGCAGTGACCAGACAGATTCCAACGAA. Based on the CDR3 plus reference TRBV13-3 and TRBJ1-4, the full variable domain is EAAVTQSPRSKVAVTGGKVTLSCHQTNNHDYMYWYRQDTGHGLRLIHYSYVADSTEKGDIPDGYKASRPSQENFSLILELASLSQTAVYFCASSDQTDSNERLFFGHGTKLSVL.

The sample holds a few counts of this clone. The germline and genes are mouse ones. The read gets to within 4 residues of the CDR3 end, and the germline J gene fills in the rest. J is TRBJ2-5 and V is TRBV13-1; 9 bases fit TRBD1. From germline, CDR1 is NSHNY and CDR2 SYGAGN. The CDR3 loop spans 15 amino acids. Losses at the gene ends were 2 bases for V and 2 bases for J; bases not matched to a gene: 3. The sequenced CDR3 bases are TGTGCCAGCAGTGACGACAGGGGGGGCCAAGAC. It encodes CASSDDRGGQD. The whole CDR3 reads CASSDDRGGQDTQYF.

This clone was observed a handful of times. The germline gene is not matched at one end of the junction; a read error may be the cause. Mouse germline and gene names are used. The read falls 4 residues short of the CDR3 end, and the missing part is taken from the germline J gene. V usage is TRBV19 and J usage is TRBJ2-2; the D gene is possibly TRBD2 (6 bases). CDR1 FNHDT and CDR2 SITEND come from the germline V gene (reference sequence). The CDR3 has 13 residues. CDR3 region: CSSSIDWPGQLYF. The covered CDR3 bases are TGTTCCAGCAGTATAGACTGGCCCGGG.

This clone was counted between two and nine times. Gene names and germline refer to mouse. The read falls 4 residues short of the CDR3 end, and the missing part is taken from the germline J gene. The V gene is TRBV5, the J gene TRBJ2-7, with 9 nucleotides matching TRBD2. The CDR3 is made up of 15 amino acids. J lost 0 bases, V lost 3 bases, and 3 bases had no gene match. Germline CDR1 reads LGHNA; CDR2 reads YNLKQL (reference sequence). The sequenced part of the CDR3 DNA is TGTGCCAGCAGCCATACTGGGGGGAGCTCCTAT. This codes for CASSHTGGSSY. Given in full, the CDR3 is CASSHTGGSSYEQYF.

Points on this clone: Germline and genes here are mouse. The observed sequence ends 4 residues before the CDR3 terminus, with the missing tail filled in from the germline J gene. The J gene is TRBJ1-1, the V gene TRBV1; 7 positions match TRBD1. Germline assignment: CDR1 NSQYPW and CDR2 LRSPGD (reference sequence). CDR3 length: 15 amino acids. This CDR3 reads CTCSADEGRGTEVFF. The CDR3 bases that were read are TGCACCTGCAGTGCAGATGAAGGCAGGGGGACA.

This clone came up a few times. Gene names follow the mouse nomenclature. The read comes to an end 4 residues before the CDR3 does, leaving the germline J gene to fill in the end. V usage is TRBV1 and J usage is TRBJ2-2; the match to TRBD1 covers 7 bases. The germline V gene encodes CDR1 NSQYPW and CDR2 LRSPGD (reference sequence). This CDR3 contains 15 residues. Trimming cost V 3 bases and J 4 bases; bases outside gene matches: 5. The sequenced CDR3 bases are TGCACCTGCAGTGCCTCCGGGACAGTCACCGGG. This encodes CTCSASGTVTG. The CDR3 in its entirety is CTCSASGTVTGQLYF.

With regard to this clone: Germline and genes here are mouse. The CDR3 is cut off 4 residues early in the read; its end comes from the germline J gene. This rearrangement joins TRBV19 to TRBJ2-7; 8 bases are a match to TRBD2. Germline V gene data show CDR1 as FNHDT and CDR2 as SITEND (reference sequence). This CDR3 is built from 13 residues. Germline trimming cut 6 bases from V and 1 base from J; bases unmatched to any gene: 3. The CDR3 loop reads CASKLGVSYEQYF. The part of the CDR3 DNA that was read is TGTGCCAGCAAACTGGGGGTATCCTAT.

In its sample, this clone was seen a few times. Mouse germline and gene names are used. The read finishes 4 residues shy of the CDR3 end, and the germline J gene is used to complete it. The chain recombines TRBV1 with TRBJ2-5, with D possibly matching TRBD1 (5 bases). V lost 1 base, J lost 0 bases, and 11 bases lay in between. This CDR3 has 16 amino acids. Germline values: CDR1 NSQYPW, CDR2 LRSPGD (reference sequence). The CDR3 sequence: CTCSAGTKNNQDTQYF. The sequenced part of the CDR3 DNA is TGCACCTGCAGTGCAGGGACAAAAAATAACCAAGAC.

Only a few counts were recorded for this clone. The gene symbols are mouse symbols. Read sequence stops 4 residues before the CDR3 end, and the germline J gene provides the missing end. V usage is TRBV1 and J usage is TRBJ2-1; D is possibly TRBD1 (6 bases). The CDR3 is 16 amino acids. Deletions cut 2 bases from V and 1 base from J, with 12 bases between. Germline V lookup: CDR1 NSQYPW, CDR2 LRSPGD (reference sequence). The sequenced CDR3 bases are TGCACCTGCAGTGCACGCAGGGGTGGAAACTATGCT. It codes for CTCSARRGGNYA. The full CDR3 reads CTCSARRGGNYAEQFF.

As regards this clone: Mouse germline and gene names are used. Read coverage stops 4 residues before the CDR3 terminus; the germline J gene supplies the remainder. This sequence joins TRBV19 and TRBJ2-2; possibly TRBD1 for D (6 bases). V lost 2 bases, J lost 4 bases, and 12 bases lay in between. Germline-derived CDR1 and CDR2 are FNHDT and SITEND (reference sequence). This CDR3 has 15 residues. The CDR3 loop is CASSIHRDGTGQLYF. The CDR3 bases that were read are TGTGCCAGCAGTATTCACAGGGACGGCACCGGG.

About this clone: Genes here carry mouse names. Sequencing ends 4 residues short of the CDR3 end; the germline J gene provides the rest. The chain joins TRBV13-3 to TRBJ2-3, with 7 bases that match TRBD2. The CDR3 extends over 14 amino acids. Trimming cost V 5 bases and J 2 bases; bases outside gene matches: 5. The germline gives CDR1 NNHDY, CDR2 SYVADS. Partial CDR3 DNA: TGTGCCAGCAGGACTGGGTTCTCTGCAGAA. Encoded protein: CASRTGFSAE. The full CDR3 is CASRTGFSAETLYF.

This clone came up a few times. Each gene name is a mouse one. The read finishes 4 residues shy of the CDR3 end, and the germline J gene is used to complete it. The chain has TRBV19 and TRBJ2-2; TRBD2 aligns across 9 bases. V lost 4 bases to trimming and J lost 0 bases; unmatched junction nucleotides: 4. The germline CDR1 and CDR2 sequences are FNHDT and SITEND (reference sequence). The CDR3 has 16 residues. CDR3 DNA (partial): TGTGCCAGCAGTCTCAACTGGGGGGCAAACACCGGG. Translating gives CASSLNWGANTG. From start to end, the CDR3 is CASSLNWGANTGQLYF.

Concerning this clone: The germline and genes are mouse ones. The CDR3 end falls 4 residues outside the read, so it is completed with the germline J gene. The chain has TRBV13-1 and TRBJ2-1; tentative D call: TRBD1 (6 bases). The CDR3 loop spans 12 amino acids. Trimming removed 5 bases from V and 5 bases from J, with 8 bases in between. CDR1 is NSHNY, CDR2 SYGAGN, per germline. CDR3 bases read: TGTGCCAGCAGGCAGGGGAATGCT. Protein product: CASRQGNA. The whole CDR3 reads CASRQGNAEQFF.

This clone was seen a handful of times. TCRdb's protein and the DNA translation differ at residue 13; the protein here comes from the DNA. Gene names denote mouse genes. The read terminates 3 residues before the CDR3 end, so the remaining end is supplied by the germline J gene. The V gene is TRBV1, the J gene TRBJ1-6; 12 nucleotides agree with TRBD1. TRBJ1-6 has ORF status, its function being uncertain. This CDR3 region has 16 residues. V lost 3 bases and J lost 7; bases outside the gene matches: 4. Germline CDR1 NSQYPW, CDR2 LRSPGD (reference sequence). CDR3 bases read: TGCACCTGCAGTGCGGGACAGGGGGCGCGGAATTCGCCC. This codes for CTCSAGQGARNSP. The full CDR3 sequence reads CTCSAGQGARNSPLYF.

This clone was counted only a few times. Gene names refer to mouse genes. The read ends 4 residues shy of where the CDR3 ends; the end is completed using the germline J gene. V usage is TRBV16 and J usage is TRBJ2-1; D is uncertain. CDR1 and CDR2 from the germline V gene are SGHSA and FRNQAP. Deletions cut 1 base from V and 0 bases from J, with 7 bases between. This CDR3 comprises 15 residues. The CDR3 DNA, read in part, is TGTGCAAGCAGCTTAGGAGTGGGTAACTATGCT. Translation: CASSLGVGNYA. The entire CDR3 reads CASSLGVGNYAEQFF.

This clone was recorded a few times. Mouse germline and gene names are used. The covered CDR3 bases are TGCACCTGCAGTGCAGATCCGAGGGGGAACACA. It translates to CTCSADPRGNT. The complete CDR3 protein is CTCSADPRGNTEVFF. The V gene is TRBV1, the J gene TRBJ1-1, with D possibly being TRBD1 (5 bases). The DNA ends 4 residues before the CDR3 does, and the rest of the CDR3 is filled in from the germline J gene. Germline V lookup: CDR1 NSQYPW, CDR2 LRSPGD (reference sequence). The CDR3 is 15 residues long. Trimming removed 0 bases from V and 1 base from J, with 9 bases in between. Based on the CDR3 plus reference TRBV1 and TRBJ1-1, the full variable domain is VTLLEQNPRWRLVPRGQAVNLRCILKNSQYPWMSWYQQDLQKQLQWLFTLRSPGDKEVKSLPGADYLATRVTDTELRLQVANMSQGRTLYCTCSADPRGNTEVFFGKGTRLTVV.